This entry features one T cell receptor beta chain sequence. Its antigen is unknown. The record originates from a study of OX40 agonist ivuxolimab in advanced cancers. Overall study: Patients were given ivuxolimab, an antibody that agonizes OX40 (CD134).

This CDR3 is 14 amino acids long. The germline V gene has CDR1 MDHEN and CDR2 SYDVKM. General study results and limits: Dosing at 0.1 to 3.0 mg/kg was accompanied by clonal expansion of CD4+ and CD8+ blood T cells by week 6. The mean number of expanded clones was higher in CD8+ T cells than in CD4+. Individuals who were partial responders at 0.1-3.0 mg/kg had clonal expansion that ranked among the lowest.

The repertoire was sequenced with immunoSEQ multiplex PCR; TCRdb's copy has only in-frame clones and lacks some. The sample includes approximately 50,000 clones, 65% to 85% of them seen just once. The V and J genes are TRBV28 and TRBJ2-5, with a possible D match to TRBD1 (7 bases). Material: CD4+ or CD8+ T cells sorted from blood, obtained in a trial of the OX40 agonist ivuxolimab. The TCR originated in an adult with an advanced solid tumor such as melanoma, head and neck, liver or kidney cancer. In DNA form, the CDR3 reads TGTACTTCAGGTCCAGGGGGAGGTTTAGAGACCCAGTACTTC. Residues: CTSGPGGGLETQYF.